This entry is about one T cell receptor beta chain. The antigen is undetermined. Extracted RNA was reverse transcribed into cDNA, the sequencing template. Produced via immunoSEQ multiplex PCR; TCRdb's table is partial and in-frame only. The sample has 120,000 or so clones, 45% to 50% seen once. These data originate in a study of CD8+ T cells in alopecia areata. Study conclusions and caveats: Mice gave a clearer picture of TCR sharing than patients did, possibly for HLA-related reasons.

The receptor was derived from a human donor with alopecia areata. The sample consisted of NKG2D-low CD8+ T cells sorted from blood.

The CDR3 protein is CAWLLSPGDTQYF. DNA for the CDR3: TGTGCCTGGCTCCTATCCCCTGGAGATACGCAGTATTTT. The rearrangement uses TRBV30 and TRBJ2-3; D is undetermined. The CDR3 spans 13 residues. With 5 bases removed from V and 5 bases from J, the gap between germline ends came to 14 bases. The germline CDR1 and CDR2 sequences are GTSNPN and SVGIG (reference sequence).